The entry below gives a single T cell receptor beta chain sequence along with its context. No antigen is known for it. The CDR3 is 16 residues long. The J segment lost 2 bases and the V segment lost 1 base, leaving 4 bases of the junction unmatched. The germline V gene has CDR1 LGHDT and CDR2 YNNKEL (reference sequence). Assay: immunoSEQ multiplex PCR; the TCRdb copy retains only in-frame clones and omits some. The table records 200,000 to 300,000 clones, 93% of them present only once. The data derive from a study of T cell responses to AZD1222 COVID-19 vaccine. Study overall: Second doses at about 4 or about 12 weeks were pooled. Study results and limitations: Researchers report vaccine-associated CD4 TCRs spanning spike, with dominance at 160-218 and 743-854. Clonal diversity was possibly underestimated; the donors were predominantly white British and more often female.

Sequencing was performed on peripheral blood, taken on day 0 of AZD1222 vaccination. The receptor was isolated from an adult in good health. The genes are TRBV3-1 (or the pseudogene TRBV3-2) and TRBJ1-5, with 8 bases fitting TRBD1. The chain's CDR3 is CASSQGPGGGNQPQHF. The CDR3 region has the DNA TGTGCCAGCAGCCAAGGTCCAGGGGGCGGCAATCAGCCCCAGCATTTT.